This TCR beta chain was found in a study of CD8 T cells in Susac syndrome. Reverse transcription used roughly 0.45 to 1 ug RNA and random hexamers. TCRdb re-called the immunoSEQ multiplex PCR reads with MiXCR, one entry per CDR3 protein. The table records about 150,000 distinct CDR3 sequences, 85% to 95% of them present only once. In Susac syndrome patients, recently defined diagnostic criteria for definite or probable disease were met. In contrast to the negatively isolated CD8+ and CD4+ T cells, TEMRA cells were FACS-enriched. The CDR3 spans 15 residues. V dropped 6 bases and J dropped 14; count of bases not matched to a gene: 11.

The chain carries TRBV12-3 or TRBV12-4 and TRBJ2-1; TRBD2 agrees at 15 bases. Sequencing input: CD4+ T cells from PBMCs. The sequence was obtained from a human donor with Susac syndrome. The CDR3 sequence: CASSFGLAGGPLEFF. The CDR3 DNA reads TGTGCCAGCAGCTTTGGACTAGCGGGGGGGCCCTTGGAGTTCTTC.